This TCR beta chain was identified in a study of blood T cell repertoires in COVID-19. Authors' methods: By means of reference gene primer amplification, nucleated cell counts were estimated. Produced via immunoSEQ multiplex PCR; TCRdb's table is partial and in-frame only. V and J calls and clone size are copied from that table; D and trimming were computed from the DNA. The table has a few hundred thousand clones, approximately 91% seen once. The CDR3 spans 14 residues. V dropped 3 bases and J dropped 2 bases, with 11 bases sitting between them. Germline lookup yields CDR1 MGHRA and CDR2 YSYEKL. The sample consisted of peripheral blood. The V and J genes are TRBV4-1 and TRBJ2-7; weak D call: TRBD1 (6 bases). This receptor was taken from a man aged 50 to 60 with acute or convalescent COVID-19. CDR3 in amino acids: CASSQWDTTYEQYF. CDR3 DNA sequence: TGCGCCAGCAGCCAGTGGGACACCACCTACGAGCAGTACTTC.